What follows are 24 T cell receptor beta chains derived from one specimen sequenced in a study of cytomegalovirus exposure and HLA in healthy donors. The study ran its PCR with 60 Vbeta and 13 Jbeta primers. This table comes from immunoSEQ multiplex PCR, and its TCRdb copy is limited to in-frame clones, with some not included. In the table there are over 150,000 clones, 65% to 85% of which are singletons. Sequencing used PBMCs. The receptors here all came from a man in his sixties in good health and CMV-seronegative.

CDR3 protein: CASSWGGAGYEQYF. DNA of the CDR3: TGCGCCAGCAGCTGGGGGGGGGCCGGGTACGAGCAGTACTTC. The chain couples TRBV5-1 to TRBJ2-7; TRBD2 might be the D (7 bases). Germline CDR1 and CDR2: SGHRS and YFSETQ. V lost 3 bases to trimming and J lost 4 bases, with 14 bases between them. CDR3 size: 14 residues.

This clone turned up a few times. Other DNA sequences in this sample translate to the same CDR3. The chain employs TRBV7-9 and TRBJ1-2; D may be TRBD1 (6 bases). The CDR3 covers 13 residues. Germline V gives CDR1 SEHNR, CDR2 FQNEAQ (reference sequence). V was shortened by 5 bases and J by 4 bases, with 11 bases between the two germline ends. CDR3 residues: CASSPTGIYGYTF. The CDR3 DNA sequence: TGTGCCAGCAGCCCCACAGGGATCTATGGCTACACCTTC.

The chain uses TRBV4-1 and TRBJ2-7; weak D call: TRBD2 (6 bases). CDR3 size: 15 residues. Germline lookup yields CDR1 MGHRA and CDR2 YSYEKL. V lost 4 bases to trimming and J lost 4 bases, with 17 bases between them. Written as DNA, the CDR3 is TGCGCCAGCAGCCCACAGGAGAGGCTAGCGTACGAGCAGTACTTC. Protein sequence: CASSPQERLAYEQYF.

This chain links TRBV7-9 with TRBJ1-1; D is perhaps TRBD1 (5 bases). Trimming took 5 bases from V and 1 from J, leaving 14 bases between them. CDR1 is SEHNR and CDR2 is FQNEAQ in the germline V gene (reference sequence). The CDR3 contains 15 residues. The CDR3: CASSPSWGGNTEAFF. For the CDR3, the DNA is TGTGCCAGCAGCCCCTCATGGGGGGGGAACACTGAAGCTTTCTTT.

The genes are TRBV5-8 and TRBJ1-1; 8 bases match TRBD1. V was pared by 3 bases and J by 3 bases, with 4 bases of the junction left unmatched. CDR1 and CDR2 (germline): SGHTS, YDEGEE. The CDR3 spans 14 residues. CDR3 in DNA: TGTGCCAGCAGCTCAAGACAGGGGCACACTGAAGCTTTCTTT. Translation: CASSSRQGHTEAFF.

In this sample, this clone turned up once. The V call is TRBV4-3, the J call TRBJ2-2, with D hard to call. The V end was cut by 4 bases, the J end by 3 bases, with 9 bases between. Germline-derived CDR1 and CDR2 are LGHNA and YSLEER. The CDR3 loop spans 14 amino acids. The CDR3 region is CASSLARYTGELFF. For the CDR3, the DNA is TGCGCCAGCAGCCTCGCCCGGTACACCGGGGAGCTGTTTTTT.

The chain joins TRBV18 to TRBJ1-2, with 9 bases matching TRBD1. Trimming at V came to 3 bases and at J to 6 bases, leaving 5 bases not matched to a gene. The CDR3 runs to 14 residues. The germline CDR1 and CDR2 sequences are KGHSH and LQKENI. The CDR3 bases are TGTGCCAGCTCACCTCGACAGGGGGACCATGGCTACACCTTC. As protein: CASSPRQGDHGYTF.

This chain connects TRBV6-1 to TRBJ2-1, with unresolved D. The germline gives CDR1 MNHNS, CDR2 SASEGT. V lost 6 bases and J 7 bases, leaving 13 bases between the germline ends. The CDR3 extends over 13 amino acids. CDR3 DNA: TGTGCCAGCAGCCCTATTATTTCTAATGAGCAGTTCTTC. This translates into CASSPIISNEQFF.

The genes are TRBV10-3 and TRBJ2-7; D possibly corresponds to TRBD1 (5 bases). From germline, CDR1 is ENHRY and CDR2 SYGVKD. The V end was cut by 7 bases, the J end by 2 bases, with 15 bases between. The CDR3 loop spans 14 amino acids. CDR3 sequence: CAITPDMFPYEQYF. The CDR3 DNA reads TGTGCCATCACTCCGGACATGTTCCCCTACGAGCAGTACTTC.

The chain recombines TRBV11-2 with TRBJ2-1; D gene uncertain. The CDR3 covers 15 residues. Germline CDR1 is SGHAT and CDR2 is FQNNGV. V lost 2 bases to trimming and J lost 7 bases, with 15 bases between them. The CDR3 DNA sequence: TGTGCCAGCAGCTTATCTCCCTCCGACGGGAATGAGCAGTTCTTC. Protein product: CASSLSPSDGNEQFF.

V and J are TRBV27 and TRBJ2-7; perhaps TRBD2 as D (6 bases). The germline V and J ends were trimmed by 7 bases and 7 bases, with 29 bases remaining between them. The CDR3 consists of 17 residues. The germline V gene encodes CDR1 MNHEY and CDR2 SMNVEV (reference sequence). In DNA, the CDR3 is TGTGCCAGCAAGTCCCGCGTGGCAGCCCATATGGGGGGTGAGCAGTACTTC. Amino acid sequence: CASKSRVAAHMGGEQYF.

J is TRBJ2-3 and V is TRBV7-2; TRBD2 matches 11 bases. The CDR3 length is 15 residues. Germline CDR1 SGHTA, CDR2 FQGNSA. The V and J ends lost 4 bases and 4 bases, in that order; junction bases with no gene match: 4. The CDR3 coding sequence is TGTGCCAGCAGCTCCACTAGCGGGAGTGCAGATACGCAGTATTTT. This encodes CASSSTSGSADTQYF.

The chain combines TRBV27 with TRBJ2-2; 11 nucleotides align to TRBD1. V lost 2 bases, J lost 7 bases, and 3 bases stayed unmatched. CDR1 and CDR2 (germline): MNHEY, SMNVEV (reference sequence). This CDR3 contains 15 residues. CDR3 loop: CASSLGTGGIGELFF. The CDR3 DNA follows: TGTGCCAGCAGTTTAGGGACAGGGGGTATCGGGGAGCTGTTTTTT.

This clone was found a few times. The V call is TRBV6-6, the J call TRBJ1-1; D call uncertain. The CDR3 consists of 15 residues. V was clipped by 0 bases and J by 2 bases, with 10 bases between them. The germline gives CDR1 MNHNY, CDR2 SVGAGI (reference sequence). The CDR3 loop reads CASSYSAPQNTEAFF. The DNA for the CDR3 is TGTGCCAGCAGTTACTCGGCACCTCAAAACACTGAAGCTTTCTTT.

As DNA, the CDR3 is TGTGCCAGTAGTATAGGGGAAGTCCCGGGGGCCAAAAACATTCAGTACTTC. Protein: CASSIGEVPGAKNIQYF. The chain links TRBV19 to TRBJ2-4; a weak D match, TRBD2 (5 bases). The germline V gene has CDR1 LNHDA and CDR2 SQIVND (reference sequence). The CDR3 length is 17 residues. V shed 1 base and J shed 1 base, with 14 bases lying between them.

The rearrangement joins TRBV4-3 to TRBJ1-1, with D maybe TRBD1 (5 bases). Germline CDR1 is LGHNA and CDR2 is YSLEER. The CDR3 is made up of 13 amino acids. V was cut by 5 bases and J by 6 bases, with 13 bases left in between. The CDR3: CASSSQRGAEAFF. As DNA, the CDR3 is TGCGCCAGCAGCTCCCAAAGGGGCGCTGAAGCTTTCTTT.

V is TRBV13 and J is TRBJ1-1; 9 nucleotides match TRBD1. The V gene end was trimmed by 5 bases and the J gene end by 1 base; junction bases not matched to a gene: 5. Per germline, CDR1 PRHDT and CDR2 FYEKMQ (reference sequence). This CDR3 region has 15 residues. The CDR3 DNA is TGTGCCAGCAGCGCGGACAGGGGATGGAACACTGAAGCTTTCTTT. Translating gives CASSADRGWNTEAFF.

This clone was seen once. V usage is TRBV28 and J usage is TRBJ2-1; D is perhaps TRBD2 (6 bases). The V end was cut by 5 bases, the J end by 6 bases, with 14 bases between. Germline CDR1 reads MDHEN; CDR2 reads SYDVKM. CDR3 length: 14 amino acids. The CDR3 nucleotides read TGTGCCAGCAGTCCCTCGACTAGAACCAATGAGCAGTTCTTC. Translation: CASSPSTRTNEQFF. Combining the CDR3 with reference TRBV28 and TRBJ2-1 gives the whole variable domain DVKVTQSSRYLVKRTGEKVFLECVQDMDHENMFWYRQDPGLGLRLIYFSYDVKMKEKGDIPEGYSVSREKKERFSLILESASTNQTSMYLCASSPSTRTNEQFFGPGTRLTVL.

The rearrangement links TRBV28 to TRBJ1-5; D unclear. Germline CDR1 reads MDHEN; CDR2 reads SYDVKM. The CDR3 contains 14 residues. Deletions cut 3 bases from V and 0 bases from J, with 6 bases between. This chain's CDR3 is CASSLALSNQPQHF. As DNA, the CDR3 is TGTGCCAGCAGTTTGGCCCTTAGCAATCAGCCCCAGCATTTT.

As for this clone: One end of the junction is discordant with germline, which a read error may explain. For the CDR3, the DNA is TGTTCCAGCAGCTTAATGACACCCGGAAACACCATATATTTT. Its protein is CSSSLMTPGNTIYF. The chain uses TRBV7-9 and TRBJ1-3; D ambiguous. Germline assignment: CDR1 SEHNR and CDR2 FQNEAQ (reference sequence). The CDR3 has 14 residues.

The gene calls are TRBV30 and TRBJ1-1, with D tentatively TRBD1 (6 bases). The ends were cut back, 5 bases at V and 1 base at J, with 14 bases in the middle. The CDR3 length is 14 residues. Per the germline V gene, CDR1 is GTSNPN and CDR2 is SVGIG (reference sequence). In DNA, the CDR3 is TGTGCCTGGGGCCGAAACAGGGAGAACACTGAAGCTTTCTTT. Translating it yields CAWGRNRENTEAFF.

In the case of this clone: Relative to the germline gene, one junction end is altered; a read error may explain this. This chain joins TRBV7-9 and TRBJ1-2, with TRBD1 matching over 8 bases. There are 17 residues in the CDR3. CDR1 SEHNR and CDR2 FQNEAQ come from the germline V gene (reference sequence). Here the CDR3 reads CSSSFGGDRGKGYGYTF. CDR3 nucleotides: TGTTCCAGCAGCTTCGGGGGAGACAGGGGTAAGGGCTATGGCTACACCTTC.

The chain uses TRBV7-2 and TRBJ2-2, with D possibly being TRBD2 (6 bases). Per the germline V gene, CDR1 is SGHTA and CDR2 is FQGNSA. Trimming cost V 0 bases and J 4 bases, with 15 bases left between them. The CDR3 has 17 amino acids. The CDR3 sequence is CASSLAARLEATGELFF. The CDR3 nucleotides read TGTGCCAGCAGCTTAGCGGCCAGACTAGAAGCCACCGGGGAGCTGTTTTTT.

V gene TRBV6-1 combines with J gene TRBJ2-7; a possible D gene is TRBD1 (5 bases). From germline, CDR1 is MNHNS and CDR2 SASEGT. The CDR3 length is 12 residues. Trimming removed 6 bases at V and 5 bases at J, with 11 bases between. CDR3 sequence (DNA): TGTGCCAGCAGAGGGGTCGCGAACGAGCAGTACTTC. Its translation is CASRGVANEQYF.